The sequence of this T cell receptor (beta chain) was determined in a study of blood T cell repertoires in COVID-19. Original processing methods: The assay estimated nucleated cells by amplifying reference gene primers. Some clones are missing from TCRdb's copy, which holds only in-frame ones; the method was immunoSEQ multiplex PCR. D and trimming were read from the DNA, whereas the V and J calls and clone size are those reported in that table. The sample includes 90,000 to 120,000 clones, roughly 69% of them seen just once. The CDR3 sequence is 14 residues long. Germline loops: CDR1 SGHRS, CDR2 YFSETQ. V shed 4 bases and J 2 bases; nucleotides not matched to a gene: 4.

The chain is built from TRBV5-1 and TRBJ1-1; 8 bases are a match to TRBD1. Sequenced: peripheral blood. The TCR was taken from an elderly man with acute or convalescent COVID-19. The CDR3 bases are TGCGCCAGCAGCGGACAGGGCGGAAACACTGAAGCTTTCTTT. Encoded protein: CASSGQGGNTEAFF.